This TCR beta chain is from a study of vaccination effects on CD4 cells after COVID-19. Culturing for more than eight days preceded CD4+ T cell isolation. As concerns this clone: Antigen unknown.

Method: immunoSEQ multiplex PCR; TCRdb's copy keeps in-frame clones and lacks some. Of about 46,000 clones listed, 70% to 75% were seen once; the top ten hold more than 6.5%. The material sequenced was CD4+ T cells from PBMCs cultured without peptide, taken before COVID-19 vaccination. The sequence came from a human donor who had a prior SARS-CoV-2 infection.

CDR3 residues: CASSLGGTGHNSPLHF. The CDR3 nucleotides read TGTGCCAGCAGCTTGGGAGGGACAGGGCATAATTCACCCCTCCACTTT. The chain employs TRBV5-4 and TRBJ1-6, with TRBD1 identical over 9 bases. V trimming: 0 bases; J trimming: 5 bases; junction bases outside the gene matches: 3. This CDR3 is 16 amino acids long. Germline lookup yields CDR1 SGHNT and CDR2 YYREEE (reference sequence).